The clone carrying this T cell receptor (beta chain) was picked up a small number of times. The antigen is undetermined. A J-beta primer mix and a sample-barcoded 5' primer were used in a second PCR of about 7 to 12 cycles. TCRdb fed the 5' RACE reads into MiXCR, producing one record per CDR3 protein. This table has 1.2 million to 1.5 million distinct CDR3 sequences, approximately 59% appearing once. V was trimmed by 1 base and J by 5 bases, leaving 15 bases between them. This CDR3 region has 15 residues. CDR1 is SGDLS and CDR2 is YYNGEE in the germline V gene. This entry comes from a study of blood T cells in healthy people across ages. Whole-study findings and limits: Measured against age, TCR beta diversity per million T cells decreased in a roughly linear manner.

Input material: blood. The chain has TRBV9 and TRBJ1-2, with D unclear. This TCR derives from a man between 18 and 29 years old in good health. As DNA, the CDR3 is TGTGCCAGCAGCGTAACGAGGCAGGAGGAATATGGCTACACCTTC. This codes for CASSVTRQEEYGYTF.